A single sample gave rise to the 9 T cell receptor beta chains below, sequenced in a study of T cell responses to AZD1222 COVID-19 vaccine. TCRdb keeps only in-frame clones here, not all; method: immunoSEQ multiplex PCR. The sample holds about 130,000 clones, about nine tenths seen once. The sequencing used peripheral blood, collected on day 0 of AZD1222 vaccination. Every receptor here comes from an adult in good health.

This clone was seen more than once but under ten times. The CDR3: CASSEAGKAGNTIYF. The CDR3 nucleotides are TGTGCCAGCAGTGAAGCAGGAAAGGCGGGAAACACCATATATTTT. J is TRBJ1-3 and V is TRBV6-1; D is uncertain. Trimming removed 0 bases at V and 4 bases at J, with 10 bases between. This CDR3 contains 15 residues. The germline V gene has CDR1 MNHNS and CDR2 SASEGT.

The chain recombines TRBV6-2 or TRBV6-3 with TRBJ2-5; D unclear. CDR1 and CDR2 from the germline V gene are MNHEY and SVGEGT. The CDR3 totals 11 residues. Trimming took 6 bases from V and 3 from J, leaving 5 bases between them. CDR3 nucleotide sequence: TGTGCCAGCAGCCCAGAAGAGACCCAGTACTTC. Its protein product is CASSPEETQYF.

This chain joins TRBV28 and TRBJ1-1; no clear D gene. Germline lookup yields CDR1 MDHEN and CDR2 SYDVKM. CDR3 length: 14 residues. Deletions cut 11 bases from V and 2 bases from J, with 18 bases between. The CDR3 DNA follows: TGTGCCGTATGCAAGGGAGGAAGAAACACTGAAGCTTTCTTT. Translated, it gives CAVCKGGRNTEAFF.

The V gene is TRBV19, the J gene TRBJ2-1; 8 nucleotides align to TRBD2. V lost 10 bases, J lost 3 bases, and 14 bases stayed unmatched. This CDR3 spans 16 amino acids. Germline V lookup: CDR1 LNHDA, CDR2 SQIVND (reference sequence). CDR3 loop: CATRAVGGGLYNEQFF. In nucleotides, the CDR3 is TGTGCCACCCGGGCGGTCGGGGGGGGCCTCTACAATGAGCAGTTCTTC.

The V gene is TRBV6-2 or TRBV6-3, the J gene TRBJ1-2, with D hard to call. Germline loops: CDR1 MNHEY, CDR2 SVGEGT. CDR3 length: 14 residues. V dropped 2 bases and J dropped 4 bases, with 11 bases sitting between them. CDR3 nucleotide sequence: TGTGCCAGCAGTTACATTGAGACGGCCTATGGCTACACCTTC. This gives the protein CASSYIETAYGYTF.

J is TRBJ1-2 and V is TRBV5-1; 8 bases align to TRBD1. V trimming: 0 bases; J trimming: 8 bases; junction bases outside the gene matches: 12. The CDR3 is 16 residues long. Germline V CDR1 and CDR2: SGHRS, YFSETQ. CDR3 sequence (DNA): TGCGCCAGCAGCTTGGAGCGCGTGACCACAGGGGGAGGCTACACCTTC. Translation: CASSLERVTTGGGYTF.

The chain uses TRBV30 and TRBJ1-2; no firm D call. Germline V gene lookup returns CDR1 GTSNPN and CDR2 SVGIG (reference sequence). Trimming removed 1 base at V and 6 bases at J, with 12 bases between. The CDR3 loop spans 13 amino acids. In nucleotides, the CDR3 is TGTGCCTGGAGTGCCGGAACTTACAATGGCTACACCTTC. Translation gives CAWSAGTYNGYTF.

Notes on this clone: Other nucleotide sequences from this sample produce the same CDR3. The chain is built from TRBV5-1 and TRBJ1-1; D is unclear. The V end lost 0 bases, the J end lost 2 bases, and 8 bases lay between the germline ends. The CDR3 covers 14 residues. The germline V gene has CDR1 SGHRS and CDR2 YFSETQ. CDR3 DNA sequence: TGCGCCAGCAGCTTGGAAGCAGGTAACACTGAAGCTTTCTTT. Protein sequence: CASSLEAGNTEAFF.

This CDR3 reads CASSQPTANQPQHF. Written as DNA, the CDR3 is TGCGCCAGCAGCCAACCTACTGCGAATCAGCCCCAGCATTTT. The rearrangement joins TRBV4-1 to TRBJ1-5; D gene unclear. CDR3 length: 14 residues. In germline, CDR1 is MGHRA, CDR2 YSYEKL. V lost 2 bases, J lost 4 bases, and 9 bases lay in between.